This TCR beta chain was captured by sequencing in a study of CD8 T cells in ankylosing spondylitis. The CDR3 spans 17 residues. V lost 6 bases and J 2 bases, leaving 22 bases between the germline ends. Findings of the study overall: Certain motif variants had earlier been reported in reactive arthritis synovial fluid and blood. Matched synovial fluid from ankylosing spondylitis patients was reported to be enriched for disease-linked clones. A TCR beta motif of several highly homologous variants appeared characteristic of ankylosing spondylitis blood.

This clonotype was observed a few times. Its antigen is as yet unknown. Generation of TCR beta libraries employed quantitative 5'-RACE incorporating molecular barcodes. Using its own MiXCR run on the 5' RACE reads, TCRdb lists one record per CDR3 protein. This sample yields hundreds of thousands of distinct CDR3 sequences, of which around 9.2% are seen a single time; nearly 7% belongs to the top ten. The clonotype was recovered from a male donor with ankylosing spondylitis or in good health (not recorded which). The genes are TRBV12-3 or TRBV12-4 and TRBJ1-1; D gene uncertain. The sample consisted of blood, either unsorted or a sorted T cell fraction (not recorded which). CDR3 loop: CASSGVVTSIHNTEAFF. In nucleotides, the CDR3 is TGTGCCAGCAGCGGGGTCGTCACCTCTATCCATAACACTGAAGCTTTCTTT.